This passage covers 26 T cell receptor beta chains from one sample sequenced in a study of cytomegalovirus exposure and HLA in healthy donors. Both 60 Vbeta primers and 13 Jbeta primers went into the PCR. The assay was immunoSEQ multiplex PCR, and TCRdb's table has in-frame clones only and misses some. In the table there are about 180,000 clones, roughly 75% of which are singletons. Sequencing used PBMCs. Receptors were obtained from a man aged 35 to 55 in good health and CMV-seronegative.

The chain links TRBV7-2 to TRBJ1-1; D possibly corresponds to TRBD1 (6 bases). Germline V gene sequence: CDR1 SGHTA, CDR2 FQGNSA. CDR3 length equals 14 residues. With 2 bases removed from V and 1 base from J, the gap between germline ends came to 8 bases. The CDR3 protein is CASSLTGRNTEAFF. The CDR3 DNA sequence: TGTGCCAGCAGCTTAACAGGGAGGAACACTGAAGCTTTCTTT.

This clone was seen a few times. This chain uses TRBV6-6 with TRBJ1-5; perhaps TRBD1 as D (6 bases). V lost 0 bases, J lost 3 bases, and 9 bases lay in between. From germline, CDR1 is MNHNY and CDR2 SVGAGI (reference sequence). CDR3 length equals 15 residues. This CDR3 reads CASSYSDRSNQPQHF. The CDR3 nucleotides are TGTGCCAGCAGTTACTCCGACAGGTCCAATCAGCCCCAGCATTTT.

The V gene is TRBV10-3, the J gene TRBJ2-1; D is unresolved. CDR1 and CDR2 (germline): ENHRY, SYGVKD. The CDR3 spans 13 residues. V was trimmed by 0 bases and J by 5 bases, leaving 5 bases between them. CDR3 nucleotides: TGTGCCATCAGTGAGTCTATTAACAATGAGCAGTTCTTC. Translated: CAISESINNEQFF.

The V call is TRBV5-1, the J call TRBJ1-4, with TRBD1 matching 7 bases. Germline V CDR1 and CDR2: SGHRS, YFSETQ. With V trimmed by 4 bases and J by 0 bases, 6 bases remained unmatched. The CDR3 loop spans 16 amino acids. The chain's CDR3 is CASSPGRGSTNEKLFF. DNA of the CDR3: TGCGCCAGCAGCCCAGGCAGGGGGTCAACTAATGAAAAACTGTTTTTT. Full variable domain (missing parts from reference TRBV5-1 and TRBJ1-4): KAGVTQTPRYLIKTRGQQVTLSCSPISGHRSVSWYQQTPGQGLQFLFEYFSETQRNKGNFPGRFSGRQFSNSRSEMNVSTLELGDSALYLCASSPGRGSTNEKLFFGSGTQLSVL.

The chain employs TRBV5-1 and TRBJ2-7; D uncertain. This CDR3 spans 15 amino acids. V was pared by 0 bases and J by 4 bases, with 14 bases between. Germline CDR1 SGHRS, CDR2 YFSETQ. The CDR3 sequence is CASSLEPRSPYEQYF. In nucleotides, the CDR3 is TGCGCCAGCAGCTTGGAGCCTAGATCCCCATACGAGCAGTACTTC.

This clone was seen just once. The chain recombines TRBV7-9 with TRBJ1-5, with D perhaps TRBD1 (5 bases). V gave up 1 base and J gave up 3 bases, with 7 bases separating them. The CDR3 runs to 14 residues. CDR1 and CDR2 from the germline V gene are SEHNR and FQNEAQ (reference sequence). The CDR3 DNA is TGTGCCAGCAGCTTAGGGGGCTACAATCAGCCCCAGCATTTT. Translation: CASSLGGYNQPQHF.

In this sample, this clone turned up once. CDR3 sequence: CASSYSIGGGYTF. The CDR3 nucleotides are TGTGCCAGCAGTTACTCGATAGGGGGCGGCTACACCTTC. This chain uses TRBV6-6 with TRBJ1-2, with 7 bases aligning to TRBD1. Trimming took 0 bases from V and 8 from J; bases not matched to a gene: 3. Germline V lookup: CDR1 MNHNY, CDR2 SVGAGI (reference sequence). This CDR3 region has 13 residues.

V and J are TRBV7-2 and TRBJ2-1; 9 nucleotides match TRBD1. V lost 5 bases, J lost 7 bases, and 12 bases stayed unmatched. The CDR3 runs 16 residues. Germline V gene sequence: CDR1 SGHTA, CDR2 FQGNSA. This CDR3 reads CASSDSQGAILNEQFF. The DNA for the CDR3 is TGTGCCAGCAGCGATTCACAGGGGGCGATCCTTAATGAGCAGTTCTTC.

This sequence joins TRBV5-1 and TRBJ2-2; TRBD1 might be the D (5 bases). Germline loops: CDR1 SGHRS, CDR2 YFSETQ. V was trimmed by 1 base and J by 1 base, leaving 8 bases between them. This CDR3 region has 15 residues. Written as DNA, the CDR3 is TGCGCCAGCAGCTTGAACACAGGGAACACCGGGGAGCTGTTTTTT. As protein: CASSLNTGNTGELFF.

The chain couples TRBV9 to TRBJ2-3, with a tentative D call TRBD2 (6 bases). The CDR3 covers 14 residues. Trimming cost V 3 bases and J 6 bases, with 14 bases left between them. CDR1 and CDR2 (germline): SGDLS, YYNGEE. This CDR3 is CASSGGLWADTQYF. The CDR3, as DNA: TGTGCCAGCAGCGGGGGACTGTGGGCCGATACGCAGTATTTT.

J is TRBJ2-5 and V is TRBV29-1, with D perhaps matching TRBD1 (7 bases). The CDR3 covers 12 residues. Trimming stripped 4 bases from V and 4 bases from J, with 10 bases between. In germline, CDR1 is SQVTM, CDR2 ANQGSEA. CDR3 protein: CSVGQGGETQYF. The CDR3 bases are TGCAGCGTTGGACAGGGAGGAGAGACCCAGTACTTC.

The genes are TRBV10-2 and TRBJ2-3, with D possibly TRBD2 on 6 matching bases. Germline CDR1 WSHSY, CDR2 SAAADI. The CDR3 length is 13 residues. V was pared by 0 bases and J by 5 bases, with 6 bases between. CDR3 coding DNA: TGCGCCAGCAGTGAGTCGGGGGGAGATACGCAGTATTTT. Its protein is CASSESGGDTQYF.

The chain links TRBV9 to TRBJ2-3; 8 bases are shared with TRBD2. This CDR3 is 16 amino acids long. The trim removed 4 bases at V and 3 bases at J, leaving 10 bases unmatched. CDR1 and CDR2 (germline): SGDLS, YYNGEE. CDR3 nucleotide sequence: TGTGCCAGCAGCACCAGACTAGCGAGAGGGACAGATACGCAGTATTTT. Its protein is CASSTRLARGTDTQYF.

The chain combines TRBV7-2 with TRBJ2-1, with D tentatively TRBD1 (6 bases). This CDR3 is 15 amino acids long. Germline loops: CDR1 SGHTA, CDR2 FQGNSA. The V gene lost 6 bases and the J gene lost 0 bases, with 12 bases spanning the gap. The CDR3 region is CASSRQESSYNEQFF. The CDR3 DNA reads TGTGCCAGCAGTAGACAGGAGAGCTCCTACAATGAGCAGTTCTTC.

The V and J genes are TRBV14 and TRBJ1-6, with D perhaps TRBD1 (6 bases). Per germline, CDR1 SGHDN and CDR2 FVKESK. The V end lost 4 bases, the J end lost 11 bases, and 18 bases lay between the germline ends. The CDR3 spans 15 residues. For the CDR3, the DNA is TGTGCCAGCAGCCTACACAGGGCGTCGAGTGCACCCCTCCACTTT. Protein sequence: CASSLHRASSAPLHF.

The CDR3 loop is CASSWTGGVYTF. The CDR3, as DNA: TGTGCCAGCAGCTGGACAGGGGGGGTCTACACCTTC. This sequence joins TRBV7-2 and TRBJ1-2, with 10 bases aligning to TRBD1. Trimming at V came to 4 bases and at J to 10 bases, leaving 3 bases not matched to a gene. The V gene's germline CDR1 is SGHTA and CDR2 FQGNSA. CDR3 size: 12 residues.

The chain is built from TRBV11-2 and TRBJ2-1; 9 bases match TRBD1. Germline-derived CDR1 and CDR2 are SGHAT and FQNNGV. The CDR3 contains 16 residues. Germline trimming cut 11 bases from V and 4 bases from J; bases unmatched to any gene: 15. The CDR3 DNA follows: TGTGCCGGGGAAGGCACAGGGGGCGAGGAGTACAATGAGCAGTTCTTC. It encodes CAGEGTGGEEYNEQFF.

The chain joins TRBV11-2 to TRBJ1-2; TRBD1 matches 10 bases. The CDR3 covers 14 residues. Germline V gene lookup returns CDR1 SGHAT and CDR2 FQNNGV. V was clipped by 0 bases and J by 9 bases; unmatched bases: 4. CDR3 residues: CASSLDPGQGSYTF. The CDR3 DNA is TGTGCCAGCAGCTTAGACCCGGGACAGGGGAGCTACACCTTC. The entire variable domain, with the rest obtained from reference TRBV11-2 and TRBJ1-2, is as follows: EAGVAQSPRYKIIEKRQSVAFWCNPISGHATLYWYQQILGQGPKLLIQFQNNGVVDDSQLPKDRFSAERLKGVDSTLKIQPAKLEDSAVYLCASSLDPGQGSYTFGSGTRLTVV.

This chain links TRBV6-5 with TRBJ1-4; 10 positions match TRBD1. The V gene end was trimmed by 7 bases and the J gene end by 8 bases; junction bases not matched to a gene: 10. CDR3 length: 15 amino acids. Germline-derived CDR1 and CDR2 are MNHEY and SVGAGI. The CDR3 DNA sequence: TGTGCCAGCACAAGCACGGGACAGGGGACGGAAAAACTGTTTTTT. Amino acid sequence: CASTSTGQGTEKLFF.

The chain's CDR3 is CASSKSSGYTEAFF. Written as DNA, the CDR3 is TGCGCCAGCAGCAAGAGTTCGGGGTACACTGAAGCTTTCTTT. The chain couples TRBV5-1 to TRBJ1-1; D ambiguous. Germline V gives CDR1 SGHRS, CDR2 YFSETQ. The CDR3 is 14 residues long. Deletions cut 4 bases from V and 3 bases from J, with 13 bases between.

This clone has just a few counts. This chain uses TRBV4-3 with TRBJ2-1; 10 bases agree with TRBD1. The germline gives CDR1 LGHNA, CDR2 YSLEER. CDR3 length: 15 residues. Trimming cost V 4 bases and J 6 bases; bases outside gene matches: 6. In DNA, the CDR3 is TGCGCCAGCAGCCTGGGACAGGGGCGAGGCAATGAGCAGTTCTTC. Translated, it gives CASSLGQGRGNEQFF.

The chain employs TRBV7-8 and TRBJ1-6, with 7 bases identical to TRBD1. The CDR3 has 16 amino acids. The V and J ends lost 5 bases and 4 bases, in that order; junction bases with no gene match: 8. Germline CDR1 and CDR2: SGHVS and FQNEAQ. For the CDR3, the DNA is TGTGCCAGCAGCCTCTTAGGGGGCGGGTATAATTCACCCCTCCACTTT. The encoded protein is CASSLLGGGYNSPLHF.

CDR3 in DNA: TGCGCCAGCAGCCAAGCCCAGGGTTCAGGAAACACCATATATTTT. Amino acids: CASSQAQGSGNTIYF. This rearrangement joins TRBV4-3 to TRBJ1-3, with a tentative D call TRBD1 (5 bases). CDR1 and CDR2 from the germline V gene are LGHNA and YSLEER. V was clipped by 1 base and J by 4 bases, with 11 bases between them. The CDR3 runs to 15 residues.

The rearrangement links TRBV7-9 to TRBJ2-7, with a possible D match to TRBD1 (6 bases). This CDR3 has 14 residues. Deletions cut 6 bases from V and 2 bases from J, with 14 bases between. Germline V gives CDR1 SEHNR, CDR2 FQNEAQ (reference sequence). In DNA, the CDR3 is TGTGCCAGCAGGCTCACAGGGACCGCCTACGAGCAGTACTTC. It codes for CASRLTGTAYEQYF.

The chain joins TRBV6-1 to TRBJ2-7; no clear D gene. The germline gives CDR1 MNHNS, CDR2 SASEGT. V was shortened by 11 bases and J by 3 bases, with 14 bases between the two germline ends. The CDR3 contains 12 residues. The CDR3 DNA reads TGTGCCTTACAGCCTTATGGCTACGAGCAGTACTTC. It is translated as CALQPYGYEQYF.

The gene calls are TRBV7-2 and TRBJ2-1; 13 bases map to TRBD2. V lost 5 bases and J lost 0; bases outside the gene matches: 7. This CDR3 is built from 18 residues. The V gene's germline CDR1 is SGHTA and CDR2 FQGNSA. CDR3 region: CASSPGTSGESSYNEQFF. CDR3 DNA: TGTGCCAGCAGCCCAGGGACTAGCGGGGAGAGCTCCTACAATGAGCAGTTCTTC.